The next 32 T cell receptor beta chains were all read from a single sample in a study of T cells in Graves' hyperthyroidism and ophthalmopathy. RNA transcripts yielded amplified TCR beta CDR3 regions. During a first-round RT-PCR of the TCR CDR3, the HTBI primer set was used. TCRdb recomputed calls from the multiplex PCR reads with MiXCR, one row per CDR3 protein. The sample gives roughly 330,000 distinct CDR3 sequences, around 17% of which show up once; roughly 31% is in the top ten. Sequencing was done on a sample of blood. The receptors shown here come from a man under 40 with Graves' hyperthyroidism.

The CDR3 is CASSQGLGTRNNEQFF. DNA for the CDR3: TGTGCCAGCAGCCAAGGTCTCGGGACTAGAAACAATGAGCAGTTCTTC. The rearrangement uses TRBV14 and TRBJ2-1; 8 positions match TRBD2. V dropped 1 base and J dropped 5; count of bases not matched to a gene: 7. The germline gives CDR1 SGHDN, CDR2 FVKESK. CDR3 length: 16 amino acids. Full variable domain (rest looked up from reference TRBV14 and TRBJ2-1): EAGVTQFPSHSVIEKGQTVTLRCDPISGHDNLYWYRRVMGKEIKFLLHFVKESKQDESGMPNNRFLAERTGGTYSTLKVQPAELEDSGVYFCASSQGLGTRNNEQFFGPGTRLTVL.

The chain links TRBV5-4 to TRBJ2-1; TRBD2 aligns across 10 bases. J was trimmed by 3 bases and V by 6 bases; bases with no gene match: 9. The germline CDR1 and CDR2 sequences are SGHNT and YYREEE (reference sequence). This CDR3 is built from 16 residues. The CDR3 loop reads CASTSGGARNYNEQFF. Here the CDR3 DNA reads TGTGCCAGCACTAGCGGGGGCGCCCGGAACTACAATGAGCAGTTCTTC.

This clonotype showed up many times. The chain has TRBV27 and TRBJ2-7; 10 bases map to TRBD1. Germline V lookup: CDR1 MNHEY, CDR2 SMNVEV (reference sequence). Trimming took 0 bases from V and 4 from J; bases not matched to a gene: 12. The CDR3 is 18 residues long. The chain's CDR3 is CASSLSTGGPIMEYEQYF. CDR3 nucleotides: TGTGCCAGCAGTTTATCGACAGGGGGCCCCATTATGGAATACGAGCAGTACTTC.

V usage is TRBV5-6 and J usage is TRBJ2-4; no definite D call. This CDR3 region has 16 residues. CDR1 and CDR2 from the germline V gene are SGHDT and YYEEEE. V was trimmed by 0 bases and J by 0 bases, leaving 10 bases between them. The CDR3 DNA reads TGTGCCAGCAGCTTGGGTCCGACACTAGCCAAAAACATTCAGTACTTC. Its translation: CASSLGPTLAKNIQYF.

The chain couples TRBV20-1 to TRBJ2-5, with 11 bases lining up with TRBD1. V trimming: 5 bases; J trimming: 1 base; junction bases outside the gene matches: 9. The V gene's germline CDR1 is DFQATT and CDR2 SNEGSKA (reference sequence). The CDR3 is 16 residues long. Here the CDR3 DNA reads TGCAGTGCTTCCGGGACAGGGGGGGCACCCCAAGAGACCCAGTACTTC. Its protein product is CSASGTGGAPQETQYF.

This clonotype has at least ten counts. The V gene is TRBV6-1, the J gene TRBJ2-5, with a weak D call TRBD2 (6 bases). The CDR3 loop spans 12 amino acids. V lost 6 bases and J 4 bases, leaving 9 bases between the germline ends. CDR1 and CDR2 (germline): MNHNS, SASEGT. This chain's CDR3 is CASSGRGETQYF. The CDR3 nucleotides read TGTGCCAGCAGCGGGAGAGGAGAGACCCAGTACTTC.

This clonotype appeared many times. The chain couples TRBV2 to TRBJ2-3, with D perhaps TRBD1 or TRBD2 (6 bases each). Germline V gene data show CDR1 as SNHLY and CDR2 as FYNNEI. This CDR3 has 15 residues. V lost 6 bases to trimming and J lost 4 bases, with 17 bases between them. CDR3 residues: CASSHSGRGADTQYF. Written as DNA, the CDR3 is TGTGCCAGCAGCCATAGCGGAAGGGGGGCAGATACGCAGTATTTT. Supplemented by reference TRBV2 and TRBJ2-3, the full variable domain reads EPEVTQTPSHQVTQMGQEVILRCVPISNHLYFYWYRQILGQKVEFLVSFYNNEISEKSEIFDDQFSVERPDGSNFTLKIRSTKLEDSAMYFCASSHSGRGADTQYFGPGTRLTVL.

Ten or more counts support this clonotype. The chain recombines TRBV28 with TRBJ1-1; TRBD1 matches at 8 bases. CDR1 MDHEN and CDR2 SYDVKM come from the germline V gene. V dropped 5 bases and J dropped 1; count of bases not matched to a gene: 12. CDR3 length equals 17 residues. CDR3 loop: CASSHLSGGAGNTEAFF. The CDR3 region has the DNA TGTGCCAGCAGTCACCTGTCAGGGGGCGCGGGGAACACTGAAGCTTTCTTT.

In this sample, this clonotype turned up many times. The V call is TRBV7-9, the J call TRBJ2-5, with a tentative D call TRBD2 (7 bases). CDR1 and CDR2 from the germline V gene are SEHNR and FQNEAQ (reference sequence). V dropped 0 bases and J dropped 6 bases, with 11 bases sitting between them. This CDR3 is 14 amino acids long. This CDR3 is CASSLAGGGKTQYF. Written as DNA, the CDR3 is TGTGCCAGCAGCTTAGCGGGAGGGGGGAAGACCCAGTACTTC.

This clonotype was counted a few times. The genes are TRBV5-6 and TRBJ1-1; D is unclear. Deletions cut 0 bases from V and 1 base from J, with 10 bases between. Germline lookup yields CDR1 SGHDT and CDR2 YYEEEE. The CDR3 sequence is 15 residues long. CDR3 bases: TGTGCCAGCAGCTTGGTGTTTCGAGGGAACACTGAAGCTTTCTTT. Its protein is CASSLVFRGNTEAFF.

This clonotype was seen only a few times. The CDR3 loop is CASSQTSGSEQFF. CDR3 in DNA: TGTGCCAGCAGCCAGACTAGCGGGAGTGAGCAGTTCTTC. V usage is TRBV7-3 and J usage is TRBJ2-1; 12 bases match TRBD2. The length of the CDR3 is 13 residues. CDR1 is SGHTA and CDR2 is FQGTGA in the germline V gene. The junction had 2 bases not matched to a gene; V was cut back by 5 bases and J by 9 bases.

This clonotype was seen a handful of times. CDR3 sequence: CATSRDSLFGNYEQYF. CDR3 nucleotides: TGTGCCACCAGCAGAGATTCTCTTTTCGGGAACTACGAGCAGTACTTC. V gene TRBV15 combines with J gene TRBJ2-7; D perhaps matches TRBD2 (5 bases). Trimming took 0 bases from V and 3 from J, leaving 15 bases between them. Germline lookup yields CDR1 LNHNV and CDR2 YYDKDF (reference sequence). This CDR3 has 16 residues.

This clonotype was seen at least ten times. The J gene is TRBJ2-1, the V gene TRBV24-1, with D perhaps TRBD1 (5 bases). This CDR3 has 16 residues. The V gene's germline CDR1 is KGHDR and CDR2 SFDVKD. V gave up 1 base and J gave up 6 bases, with 15 bases separating them. CDR3 protein: CATSDLRVQGSNEQFF. CDR3 nucleotides: TGTGCCACCAGTGATTTAAGGGTCCAGGGCAGCAATGAGCAGTTCTTC.

This clonotype occurred many times. The chain employs TRBV24-1 and TRBJ2-7; TRBD2 aligns across 8 bases. V lost 2 bases, J lost 5 bases, and 4 bases stayed unmatched. This CDR3 contains 14 residues. CDR1 is KGHDR, CDR2 SFDVKD, per germline. CDR3 nucleotide sequence: TGTGCCACCAGTGATTCGATCGGGGGGGACGAGCAGTACTTC. Its translation is CATSDSIGGDEQYF.

In its sample, this clonotype was seen a few times. The chain employs TRBV19 and TRBJ2-6; perhaps TRBD2 as D (6 bases). The CDR3 runs 16 residues. The V gene lost 7 bases and the J gene lost 3 bases, with 16 bases spanning the gap. CDR1 is LNHDA and CDR2 is SQIVND in the germline V gene (reference sequence). The CDR3 DNA reads TGTGCCAGTACCCCCCGCAACGGGGGTGGGGCCAACGTCCTGACTTTC. It yields the protein CASTPRNGGGANVLTF.

V usage is TRBV27 and J usage is TRBJ2-1, with 7 bases that match TRBD1. The CDR3 runs to 13 residues. Germline assignment: CDR1 MNHEY and CDR2 SMNVEV (reference sequence). The junction had 0 bases not matched to a gene; V was cut back by 2 bases and J by 5 bases. CDR3 bases: TGTGCCAGCAGTTTACAGGGGGACAATGAGCAGTTCTTC. It translates to CASSLQGDNEQFF.

The table lists this clonotype with many counts. The chain couples TRBV20-1 to TRBJ2-5; D is uncertain. CDR3 length: 10 amino acids. Trimming stripped 3 bases from V and 5 bases from J, with 4 bases between. Germline values: CDR1 DFQATT, CDR2 SNEGSKA (reference sequence). CDR3 nucleotide sequence: TGCAGTGCTAGTGGGGAGACCCAGTACTTC. Translated, it gives CSASGETQYF.

This clonotype was counted many times. The chain has TRBV3-1 and TRBJ2-1; 8 nucleotides line up with TRBD2. The CDR3 runs 16 residues. J was trimmed by 2 bases and V by 4 bases; bases with no gene match: 7. Germline lookup yields CDR1 LGHDT and CDR2 YNNKEL (reference sequence). CDR3 in amino acids: CASSRHLSGTYNEQFF. CDR3 DNA sequence: TGTGCCAGCAGCCGGCACCTTAGCGGGACCTACAATGAGCAGTTCTTC.

At least ten counts were recorded for this clonotype. The rearrangement uses TRBV4-1 and TRBJ2-7, with D hard to call. The CDR3 has 15 amino acids. Trimming took 1 base from V and 0 from J, leaving 10 bases between them. Germline CDR1 MGHRA, CDR2 YSYEKL. The CDR3 DNA reads TGCGCCAGCAGCCAAGTCCCCTCGAGCTCCTACGAGCAGTACTTC. It translates to CASSQVPSSSYEQYF.

In its sample, this clonotype was seen many times. V gene TRBV28 combines with J gene TRBJ2-7, with a possible D match to TRBD1 (6 bases). Germline CDR1 is MDHEN and CDR2 is SYDVKM. This CDR3 contains 13 residues. The germline V and J ends were trimmed by 7 bases and 5 bases, with 15 bases remaining between them. This CDR3 is CASTPTPGDEQYF. CDR3 bases: TGTGCCAGCACCCCAACCCCAGGGGACGAGCAGTACTTC.

This clonotype has ten or more counts. V gene TRBV3-1 combines with J gene TRBJ2-1; 10 bases are a match to TRBD2. Losses at the gene ends were 6 bases for V and 5 bases for J; bases not matched to a gene: 4. Germline V gene sequence: CDR1 LGHDT, CDR2 YNNKEL (reference sequence). The CDR3 has 14 amino acids. The CDR3 sequence is CASSKREGNNEQFF. CDR3 DNA: TGTGCCAGCAGTAAGCGGGAGGGCAACAATGAGCAGTTCTTC.

The chain uses TRBV18 and TRBJ2-7; 7 positions agree with TRBD2. After removal of 3 bases from V and 7 bases from J, the junction contained 18 bases not matched to a gene. Germline V gene sequence: CDR1 KGHSH, CDR2 LQKENI. The CDR3 runs 17 residues. The CDR3 is CASSPSTVEGRGDEQYF. The CDR3 region has the DNA TGTGCCAGCTCACCTTCCACCGTGGAGGGCCGGGGGGATGAGCAGTACTTC.

Turning to this clonotype: With a much larger clone just one base away, this may be a read error. This chain connects TRBV28 to TRBJ2-7; 8 nucleotides line up with TRBD1. The CDR3 length is 15 residues. CDR1 and CDR2 (germline): MDHEN, SYDVKM. Trimming removed 6 bases from V and 6 bases from J; junction bases left unmatched: 13. This CDR3 reads CASRQPGGATREQYF. In DNA form, the CDR3 reads TGTGCCAGCAGACAACCAGGGGGCGCGACGCGCGAGCAGTACTTC.

In its sample, this clonotype was seen many times. The chain joins TRBV18 to TRBJ1-2; D is unresolved. The CDR3 runs to 15 residues. The V and J ends lost 6 bases and 2 bases respectively, with 16 bases between them. Germline V gene data show CDR1 as KGHSH and CDR2 as LQKENI. Here the CDR3 DNA reads TGTGCCAGCTCTCCCTCCTCGGACGTAAACTATGGCTACACCTTC. Protein sequence: CASSPSSDVNYGYTF.

This clonotype was detected many times. The CDR3 nucleotides read TGTGCCAGCAGTGGGACAGGGGGGTACGAGCAGTACTTC. Protein product: CASSGTGGYEQYF. V is TRBV12-3 or TRBV12-4 and J is TRBJ2-7, with 11 bases fitting TRBD1. The V segment lost 5 bases and the J segment 4 bases; nucleotides outside the gene matches: 1. CDR3 length: 13 amino acids.

This chain uses TRBV29-1 with TRBJ1-2, with D possibly TRBD1 on 6 matching bases. The CDR3 runs to 12 residues. Germline V gene sequence: CDR1 SQVTM, CDR2 ANQGSEA. The V gene lost 7 bases and the J gene lost 4 bases, with 13 bases spanning the gap. The CDR3 here is CSAEDRFYGYTF. The CDR3 bases are TGCAGCGCCGAAGACAGGTTCTATGGCTACACCTTC.

This clonotype occurred many times. The V gene is TRBV20-1, the J gene TRBJ2-1; D is unresolved. Germline loops: CDR1 DFQATT, CDR2 SNEGSKA (reference sequence). This CDR3 is 13 amino acids long. The germline V and J ends were trimmed by 5 bases and 9 bases, with 17 bases remaining between them. The CDR3 nucleotides read TGCAGTGCTCCCCGAAGTTTGGAACCTGAGCAGTTCTTC. Protein sequence: CSAPRSLEPEQFF.

The table lists this clonotype with many counts. The V and J genes are TRBV20-1 and TRBJ1-1; no clear D gene. Germline lookup yields CDR1 DFQATT and CDR2 SNEGSKA (reference sequence). The CDR3 loop spans 12 amino acids. V lost 6 bases to trimming and J lost 7 bases, with 15 bases between them. CDR3 DNA sequence: TGCAGTGCCAACGACATGCGCCTTGAAGCTTTCTTT. This translates into CSANDMRLEAFF.

Note on this clonotype: This likely comes from a read error, as the CDR3 has no conserved phenylalanine or tryptophan at its end. The V and J genes are TRBV7-9 and TRBJ2-2; tentatively, D is TRBD1 (5 bases). Germline V gene lookup returns CDR1 SEHNR and CDR2 FQNEAQ (reference sequence). This CDR3 has 15 residues. The germline V and J ends were trimmed by 2 bases and 4 bases, with 11 bases remaining between them. CDR3: CASSLTRDGTGELFL. The CDR3, as DNA: TGTGCCAGCAGCTTAACCAGGGATGGCACCGGGGAGCTGTTTCTT.

In this sample, this clonotype turned up many times. V is TRBV28 and J is TRBJ2-1, with 9 bases fitting TRBD2. The trim removed 4 bases at V and 6 bases at J, leaving 4 bases unmatched. The CDR3 loop spans 14 amino acids. CDR1 and CDR2 (germline): MDHEN, SYDVKM. The CDR3 loop is CASSSTSGRNEQFF. In DNA, the CDR3 is TGTGCCAGCAGTTCGACTAGCGGCCGCAATGAGCAGTTCTTC. Complete variable domain (other parts from reference TRBV28 and TRBJ2-1): DVKVTQSSRYLVKRTGEKVFLECVQDMDHENMFWYRQDPGLGLRLIYFSYDVKMKEKGDIPEGYSVSREKKERFSLILESASTNQTSMYLCASSSTSGRNEQFFGPGTRLTVL.

This clonotype was detected once. One end of the junction fails to match germline, which may point to a read error. The chain recombines TRBV6-1 with TRBJ1-5, with D possibly being TRBD1 (5 bases). CDR3 length: 15 residues. Per germline, CDR1 MNHNS and CDR2 SASEGT. This chain's CDR3 is CANGTDSRLNQPQHF. DNA of the CDR3: TGCGCCAACGGTACTGACAGCCGACTAAATCAGCCCCAGCATTTT.

This clonotype was counted only a few times. Here the CDR3 DNA reads TGTGCCAGCAGAGAGGATACCTACGAGCAGTACTTC. This codes for CASREDTYEQYF. The rearrangement joins TRBV7-9 to TRBJ2-7, with D unresolved. Trimming left V 6 bases short and J 2 bases short, with 8 bases between. Germline V CDR1 and CDR2: SEHNR, FQNEAQ (reference sequence). The CDR3 has 12 amino acids.